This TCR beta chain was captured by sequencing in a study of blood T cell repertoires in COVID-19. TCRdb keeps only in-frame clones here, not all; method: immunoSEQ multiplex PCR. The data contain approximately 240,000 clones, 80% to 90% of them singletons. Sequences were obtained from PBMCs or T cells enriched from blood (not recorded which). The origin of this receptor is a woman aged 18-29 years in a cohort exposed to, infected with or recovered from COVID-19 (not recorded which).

The chain's CDR3 is CASTTQGAISNQPQHF. In DNA form, the CDR3 reads TGTGCCAGCACCACCCAGGGGGCTATAAGCAATCAGCCCCAGCATTTT. The V and J genes are TRBV28 and TRBJ1-5, with TRBD1 matching 8 bases. Germline assignment: CDR1 MDHEN and CDR2 SYDVKM. Trimming took 7 bases from V and 1 from J; bases not matched to a gene: 9. This CDR3 comprises 16 residues.